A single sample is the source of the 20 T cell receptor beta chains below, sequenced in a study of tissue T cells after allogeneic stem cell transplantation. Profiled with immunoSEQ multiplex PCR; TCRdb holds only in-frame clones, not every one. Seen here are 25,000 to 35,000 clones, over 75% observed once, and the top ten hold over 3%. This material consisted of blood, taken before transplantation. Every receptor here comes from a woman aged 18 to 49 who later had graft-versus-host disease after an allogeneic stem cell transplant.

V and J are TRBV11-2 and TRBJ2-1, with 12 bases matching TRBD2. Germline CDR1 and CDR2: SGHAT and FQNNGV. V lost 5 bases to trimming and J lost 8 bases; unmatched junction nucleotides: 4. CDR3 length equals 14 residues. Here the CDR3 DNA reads TGTGCCAGCAGCCTAACTAGCGGGGGGTATGAGCAGTTCTTC. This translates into CASSLTSGGYEQFF.

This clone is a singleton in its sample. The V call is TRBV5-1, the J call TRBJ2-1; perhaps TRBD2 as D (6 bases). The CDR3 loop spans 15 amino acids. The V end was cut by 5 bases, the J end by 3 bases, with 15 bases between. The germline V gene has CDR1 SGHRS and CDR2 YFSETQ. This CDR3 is CASRGGGGYYNEQFF. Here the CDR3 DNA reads TGCGCCAGCAGGGGGGGTGGAGGTTACTACAATGAGCAGTTCTTC.

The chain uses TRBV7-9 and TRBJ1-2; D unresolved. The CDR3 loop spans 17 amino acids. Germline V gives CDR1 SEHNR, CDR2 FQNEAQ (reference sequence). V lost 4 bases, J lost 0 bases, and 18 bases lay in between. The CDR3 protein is CASSSPREGPSNYGYTF. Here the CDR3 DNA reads TGTGCCAGCAGCTCCCCGCGCGAGGGCCCTTCTAACTATGGCTACACCTTC. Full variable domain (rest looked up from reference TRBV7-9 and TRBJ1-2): DTGVSQNPRHKITKRGQNVTFRCDPISEHNRLYWYRQTLGQGPEFLTYFQNEAQLEKSRLLSDRFSAERPKGSFSTLEIQRTEQGDSAMYLCASSSPREGPSNYGYTFGSGTRLTVV.

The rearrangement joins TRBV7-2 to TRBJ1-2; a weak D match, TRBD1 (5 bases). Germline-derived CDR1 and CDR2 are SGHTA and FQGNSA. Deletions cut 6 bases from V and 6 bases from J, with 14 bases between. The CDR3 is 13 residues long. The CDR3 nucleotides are TGTGCCAGCAGTTTTCAGGGTATCGATGGCTACACCTTC. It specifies CASSFQGIDGYTF.

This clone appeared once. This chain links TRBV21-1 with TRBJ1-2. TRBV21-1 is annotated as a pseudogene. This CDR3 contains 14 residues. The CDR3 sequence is CASSKGPGKYGYTF. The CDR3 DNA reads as TGTGCCAGCAGCAAGGGTCCGGGTAAGTATGGCTACACCTTC.

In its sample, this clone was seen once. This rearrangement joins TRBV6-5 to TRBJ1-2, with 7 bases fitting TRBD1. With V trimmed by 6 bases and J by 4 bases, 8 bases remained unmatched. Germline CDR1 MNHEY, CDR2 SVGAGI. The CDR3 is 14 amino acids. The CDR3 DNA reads TGTGCCAGCAGGGACAGGAGGGAGGTCTATGGCTACACCTTC. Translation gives CASRDRREVYGYTF.

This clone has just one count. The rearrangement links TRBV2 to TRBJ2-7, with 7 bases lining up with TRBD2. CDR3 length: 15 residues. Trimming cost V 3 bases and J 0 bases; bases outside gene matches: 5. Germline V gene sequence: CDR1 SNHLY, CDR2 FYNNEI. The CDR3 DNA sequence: TGTGCCAGCAGTGATTTAAGCGGGACCTCCTACGAGCAGTACTTC. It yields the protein CASSDLSGTSYEQYF.

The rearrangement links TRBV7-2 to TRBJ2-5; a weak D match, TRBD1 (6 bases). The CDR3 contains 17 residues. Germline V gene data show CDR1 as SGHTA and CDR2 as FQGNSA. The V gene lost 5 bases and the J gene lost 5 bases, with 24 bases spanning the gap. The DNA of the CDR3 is TGTGCCAGCAGCCCGGACAGACCCGAATGGGCTTTGGAGACCCAGTACTTC. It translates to CASSPDRPEWALETQYF.

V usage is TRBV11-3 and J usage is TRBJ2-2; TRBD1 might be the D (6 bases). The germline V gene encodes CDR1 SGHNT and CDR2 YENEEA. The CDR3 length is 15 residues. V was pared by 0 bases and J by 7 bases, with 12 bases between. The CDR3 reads CASSLDGDKVGELFF. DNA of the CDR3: TGTGCCAGCAGCTTAGATGGGGACAAGGTCGGGGAGCTGTTTTTT.

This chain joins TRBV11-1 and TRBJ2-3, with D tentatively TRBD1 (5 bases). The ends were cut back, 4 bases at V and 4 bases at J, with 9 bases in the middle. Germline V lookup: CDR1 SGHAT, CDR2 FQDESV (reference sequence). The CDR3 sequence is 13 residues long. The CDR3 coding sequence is TGTGCCAGCAGCTACTTGACAGCAGATACGCAGTATTTT. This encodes CASSYLTADTQYF.

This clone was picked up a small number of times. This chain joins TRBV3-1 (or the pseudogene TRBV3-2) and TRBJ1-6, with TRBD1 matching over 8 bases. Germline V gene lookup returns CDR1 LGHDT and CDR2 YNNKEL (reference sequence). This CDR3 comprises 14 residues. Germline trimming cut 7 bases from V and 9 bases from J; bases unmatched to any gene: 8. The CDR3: CASTQGAPGSPLHF. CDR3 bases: TGTGCCAGCACCCAGGGGGCGCCGGGTTCACCCCTCCACTTT.

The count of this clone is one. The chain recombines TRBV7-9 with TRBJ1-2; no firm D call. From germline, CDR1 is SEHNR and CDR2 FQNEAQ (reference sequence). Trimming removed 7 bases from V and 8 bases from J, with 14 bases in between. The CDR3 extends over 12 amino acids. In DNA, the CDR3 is TGTGCCAGCACCCCCCCCGGGCGAGGCTACACCTTC. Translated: CASTPPGRGYTF.

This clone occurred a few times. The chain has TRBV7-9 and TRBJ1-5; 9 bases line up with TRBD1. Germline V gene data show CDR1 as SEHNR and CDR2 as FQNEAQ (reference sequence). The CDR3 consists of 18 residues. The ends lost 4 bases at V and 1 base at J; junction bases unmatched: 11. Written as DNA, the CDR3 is TGTGCCAGCAGCTCCGTTACAGGGGGCGGTGGAAGCAATCAGCCCCAGCATTTT. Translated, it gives CASSSVTGGGGSNQPQHF.

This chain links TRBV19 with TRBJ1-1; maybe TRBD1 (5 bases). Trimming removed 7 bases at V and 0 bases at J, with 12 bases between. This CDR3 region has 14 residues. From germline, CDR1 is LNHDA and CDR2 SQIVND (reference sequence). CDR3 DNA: TGTGCCAGTACCATGACAGCGGTGAACACTGAAGCTTTCTTT. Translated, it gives CASTMTAVNTEAFF.

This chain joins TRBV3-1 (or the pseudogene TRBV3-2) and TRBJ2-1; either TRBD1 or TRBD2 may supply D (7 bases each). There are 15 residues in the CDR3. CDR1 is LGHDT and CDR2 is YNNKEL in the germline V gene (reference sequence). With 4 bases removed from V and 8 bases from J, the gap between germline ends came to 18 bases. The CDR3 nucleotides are TGTGCCAGCAGCCCAGGGGGGGGGCCCCGGCATGAGCAGTTCTTC. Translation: CASSPGGGPRHEQFF.

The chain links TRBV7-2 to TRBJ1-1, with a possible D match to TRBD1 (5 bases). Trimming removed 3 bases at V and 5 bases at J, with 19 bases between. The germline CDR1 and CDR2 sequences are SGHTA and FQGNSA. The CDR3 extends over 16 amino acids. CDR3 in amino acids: CASSLSGAPTRTEAFF. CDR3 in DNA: TGTGCCAGCAGCTTGTCCGGGGCCCCGACCCGAACTGAAGCTTTCTTT.

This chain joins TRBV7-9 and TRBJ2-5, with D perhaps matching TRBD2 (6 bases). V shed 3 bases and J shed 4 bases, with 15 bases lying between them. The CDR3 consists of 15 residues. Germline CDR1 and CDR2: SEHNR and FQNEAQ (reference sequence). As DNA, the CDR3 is TGTGCCAGCAGCTTTCTTGGGGGGAAAGGAGAGACCCAGTACTTC. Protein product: CASSFLGGKGETQYF. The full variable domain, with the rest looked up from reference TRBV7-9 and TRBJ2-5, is DTGVSQNPRHKITKRGQNVTFRCDPISEHNRLYWYRQTLGQGPEFLTYFQNEAQLEKSRLLSDRFSAERPKGSFSTLEIQRTEQGDSAMYLCASSFLGGKGETQYFGPGTRLLVL.

The CDR3 spells CASSYREATLDTIYF. CDR3 sequence (DNA): TGTGCCAGCAGTTACCGCGAGGCGACCTTAGACACCATATATTTT. The rearrangement joins TRBV6-5 to TRBJ1-3; D is unresolved. Germline loops: CDR1 MNHEY, CDR2 SVGAGI. The CDR3 runs to 15 residues. Trimming took off 2 bases at V and 8 bases at J, with 16 bases between the two ends.

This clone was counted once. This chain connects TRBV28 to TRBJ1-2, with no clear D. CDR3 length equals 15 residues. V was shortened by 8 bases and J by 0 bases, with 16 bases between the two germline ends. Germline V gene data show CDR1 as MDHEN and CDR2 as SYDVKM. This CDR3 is CASVGLNRANYGYTF. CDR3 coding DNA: TGTGCCAGCGTGGGTCTAAATCGAGCTAACTATGGCTACACCTTC.

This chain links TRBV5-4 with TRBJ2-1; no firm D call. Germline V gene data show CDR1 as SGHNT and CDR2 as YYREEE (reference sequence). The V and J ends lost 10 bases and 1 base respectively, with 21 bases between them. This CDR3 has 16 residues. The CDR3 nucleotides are TGTGCCGCCTCCTCGGGCGAGTATCGGTCCTACAATGAGCAGTTCTTC. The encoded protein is CAASSGEYRSYNEQFF.